The sequence of this TCR beta chain was determined in a study of control samples from healthy donors and cancer patients. Germline lookup yields CDR1 SGHDT and CDR2 YYEEEE. The CDR3 has 11 residues. Comment on this clone: The germline gene is not matched at one end of the junction; a read error may be the cause.

This table comes from immunoSEQ multiplex PCR, and its TCRdb copy is limited to in-frame clones, with some not included. Among under 70,000 clones, roughly 95% were seen once, and the ten largest hold 0.95% to 1.4%. The chain couples TRBV5-6 to TRBJ2-7; D unresolved. The sequence was collected from a woman under 30 in good health. Sequencing was done on a sample of blood. This CDR3 is CASGSGYGQYF. For the CDR3, the DNA is TGTGCCAGCGGCTCCGGCTACGGGCAGTACTTC.